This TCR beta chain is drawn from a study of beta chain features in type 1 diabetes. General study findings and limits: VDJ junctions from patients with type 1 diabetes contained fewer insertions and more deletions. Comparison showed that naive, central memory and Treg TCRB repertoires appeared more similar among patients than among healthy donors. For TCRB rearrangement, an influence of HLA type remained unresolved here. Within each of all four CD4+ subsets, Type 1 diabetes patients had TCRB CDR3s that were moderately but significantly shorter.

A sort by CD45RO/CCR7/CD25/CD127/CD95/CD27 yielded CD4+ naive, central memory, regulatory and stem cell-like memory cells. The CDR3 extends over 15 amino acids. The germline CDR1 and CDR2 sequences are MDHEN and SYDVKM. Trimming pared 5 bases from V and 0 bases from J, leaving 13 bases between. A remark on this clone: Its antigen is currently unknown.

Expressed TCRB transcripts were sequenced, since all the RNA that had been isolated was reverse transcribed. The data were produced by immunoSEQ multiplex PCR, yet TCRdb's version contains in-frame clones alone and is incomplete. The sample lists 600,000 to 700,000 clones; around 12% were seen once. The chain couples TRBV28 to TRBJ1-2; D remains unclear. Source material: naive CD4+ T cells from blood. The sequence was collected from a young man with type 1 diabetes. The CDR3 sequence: CASSRTQLPNYGYTF. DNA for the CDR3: TGTGCCAGCAGTCGAACCCAGCTACCTAACTATGGCTACACCTTC.